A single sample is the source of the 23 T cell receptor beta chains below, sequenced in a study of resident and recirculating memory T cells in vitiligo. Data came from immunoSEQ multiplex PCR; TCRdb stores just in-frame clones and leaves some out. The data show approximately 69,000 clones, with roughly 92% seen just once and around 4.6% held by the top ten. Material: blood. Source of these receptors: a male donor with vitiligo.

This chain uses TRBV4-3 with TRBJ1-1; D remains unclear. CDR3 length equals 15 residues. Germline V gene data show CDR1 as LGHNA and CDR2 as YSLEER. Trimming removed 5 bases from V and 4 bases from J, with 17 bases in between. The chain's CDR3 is CASSVSGHLTTEAFF. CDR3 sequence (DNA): TGCGCCAGCAGCGTGAGTGGGCACCTGACCACTGAAGCTTTCTTT.

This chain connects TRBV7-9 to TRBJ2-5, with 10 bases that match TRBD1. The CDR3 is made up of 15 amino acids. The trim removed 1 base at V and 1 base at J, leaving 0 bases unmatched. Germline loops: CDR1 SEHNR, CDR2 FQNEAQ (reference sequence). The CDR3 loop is CASSLGDRGQETQYF. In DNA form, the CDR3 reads TGTGCCAGCAGCTTAGGGGACAGGGGCCAAGAGACCCAGTACTTC.

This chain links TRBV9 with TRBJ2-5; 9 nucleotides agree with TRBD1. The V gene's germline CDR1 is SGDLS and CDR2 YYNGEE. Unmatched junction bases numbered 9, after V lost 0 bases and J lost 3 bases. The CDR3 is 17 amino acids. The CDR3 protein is CASSVAWDRAREETQYF. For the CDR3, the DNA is TGTGCCAGCAGCGTAGCGTGGGACAGGGCGAGGGAAGAGACCCAGTACTTC.

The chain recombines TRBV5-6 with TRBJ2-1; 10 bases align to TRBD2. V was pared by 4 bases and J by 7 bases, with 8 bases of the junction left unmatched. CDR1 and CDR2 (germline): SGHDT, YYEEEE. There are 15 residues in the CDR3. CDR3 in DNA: TGTGCCAGCAGCCCCGGACTAGCGGTAATTAATGAGCAGTTCTTC. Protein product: CASSPGLAVINEQFF.

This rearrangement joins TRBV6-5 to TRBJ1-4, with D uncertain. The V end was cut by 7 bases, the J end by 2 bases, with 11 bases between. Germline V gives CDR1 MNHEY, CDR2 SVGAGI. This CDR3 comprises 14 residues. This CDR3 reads CASKISVTNEKLFF. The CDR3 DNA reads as TGTGCCAGCAAGATTTCGGTCACTAATGAAAAACTGTTTTTT.

The CDR3 loop reads CASSRVNQPQHF. DNA of the CDR3: TGTGCCAGCAGCAGGGTTAATCAGCCCCAGCATTTT. J is TRBJ1-5 and V is TRBV28, with a weak D call TRBD1 (5 bases). V dropped 6 bases and J dropped 4 bases, with 7 bases sitting between them. The CDR3 consists of 12 residues. Per the germline V gene, CDR1 is MDHEN and CDR2 is SYDVKM. Complete variable domain (other parts from reference TRBV28 and TRBJ1-5): DVKVTQSSRYLVKRTGEKVFLECVQDMDHENMFWYRQDPGLGLRLIYFSYDVKMKEKGDIPEGYSVSREKKERFSLILESASTNQTSMYLCASSRVNQPQHFGDGTRLSIL.

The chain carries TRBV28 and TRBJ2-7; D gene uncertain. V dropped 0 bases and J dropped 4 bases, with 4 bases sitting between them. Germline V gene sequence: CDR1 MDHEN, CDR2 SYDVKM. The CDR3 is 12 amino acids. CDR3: CASSLWSYEQYF. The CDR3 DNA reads TGTGCCAGCAGTTTATGGAGTTACGAGCAGTACTTC.

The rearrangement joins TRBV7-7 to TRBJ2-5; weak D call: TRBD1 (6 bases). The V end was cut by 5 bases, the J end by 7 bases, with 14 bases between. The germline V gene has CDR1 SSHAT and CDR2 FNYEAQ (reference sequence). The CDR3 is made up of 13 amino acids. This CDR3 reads CASSRQAQATQYF. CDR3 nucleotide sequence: TGTGCCAGCAGCCGACAGGCCCAGGCGACCCAGTACTTC.

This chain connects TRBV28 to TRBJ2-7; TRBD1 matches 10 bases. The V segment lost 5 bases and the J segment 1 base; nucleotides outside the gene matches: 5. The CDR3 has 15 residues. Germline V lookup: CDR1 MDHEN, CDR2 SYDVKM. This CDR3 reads CASSTRDRGSYEQYF. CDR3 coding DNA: TGTGCCAGCAGTACCCGGGACAGGGGATCCTACGAGCAGTACTTC.

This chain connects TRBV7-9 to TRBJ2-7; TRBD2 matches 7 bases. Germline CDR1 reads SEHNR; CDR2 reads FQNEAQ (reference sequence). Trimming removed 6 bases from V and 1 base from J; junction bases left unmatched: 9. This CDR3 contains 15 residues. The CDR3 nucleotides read TGTGCCAGCAGGCCGGGGAGGGCGGGTTCCTACGAGCAGTACTTC. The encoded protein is CASRPGRAGSYEQYF.

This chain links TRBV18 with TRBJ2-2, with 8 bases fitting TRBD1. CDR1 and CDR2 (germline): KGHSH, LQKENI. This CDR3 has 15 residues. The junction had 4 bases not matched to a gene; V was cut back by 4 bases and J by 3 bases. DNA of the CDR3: TGTGCCAGCTCACTTTTCAGGGGGCACACCGGGGAGCTGTTTTTT. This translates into CASSLFRGHTGELFF. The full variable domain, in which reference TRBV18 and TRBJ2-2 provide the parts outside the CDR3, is NAGVMQNPRHLVRRRGQEARLRCSPMKGHSHVYWYRQLPEEGLKFMVYLQKENIIDESGMPKERFSAEFPKEGPSILRIQQVVRGDSAAYFCASSLFRGHTGELFFGEGSRLTVL.

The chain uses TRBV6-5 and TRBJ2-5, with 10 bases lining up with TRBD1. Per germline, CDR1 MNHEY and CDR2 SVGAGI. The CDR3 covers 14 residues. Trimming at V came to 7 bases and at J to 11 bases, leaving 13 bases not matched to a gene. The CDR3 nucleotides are TGTGCCAGCACAGAGCCTTGGGACAGGGGTGAGCAGTACTTC. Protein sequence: CASTEPWDRGEQYF.

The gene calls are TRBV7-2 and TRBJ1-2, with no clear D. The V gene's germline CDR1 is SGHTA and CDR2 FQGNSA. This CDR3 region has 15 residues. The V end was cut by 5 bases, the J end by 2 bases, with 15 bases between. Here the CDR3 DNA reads TGTGCCAGCAGCCTTAGGCCGGGAGCAAACTATGGCTACACCTTC. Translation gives CASSLRPGANYGYTF.

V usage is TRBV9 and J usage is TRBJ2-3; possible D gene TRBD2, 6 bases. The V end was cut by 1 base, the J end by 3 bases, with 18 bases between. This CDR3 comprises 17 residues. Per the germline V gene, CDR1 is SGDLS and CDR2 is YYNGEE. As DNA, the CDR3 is TGTGCCAGCAGCGTAAGGGCACGGCGGGATGGGACAGATACGCAGTATTTT. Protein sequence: CASSVRARRDGTDTQYF.

The CDR3 bases are TGTGCCAGCCGGGCGGGATTAAACACTGAAGCTTTCTTT. Protein sequence: CASRAGLNTEAFF. The V and J genes are TRBV7-9 and TRBJ1-1; D gene uncertain. The V gene lost 8 bases and the J gene lost 2 bases, with 12 bases spanning the gap. CDR3 size: 13 residues. Germline values: CDR1 SEHNR, CDR2 FQNEAQ (reference sequence). Together with reference TRBV7-9 and TRBJ1-1, the CDR3 gives the full variable domain: DTGVSQNPRHKITKRGQNVTFRCDPISEHNRLYWYRQTLGQGPEFLTYFQNEAQLEKSRLLSDRFSAERPKGSFSTLEIQRTEQGDSAMYLCASRAGLNTEAFFGQGTRLTVV.

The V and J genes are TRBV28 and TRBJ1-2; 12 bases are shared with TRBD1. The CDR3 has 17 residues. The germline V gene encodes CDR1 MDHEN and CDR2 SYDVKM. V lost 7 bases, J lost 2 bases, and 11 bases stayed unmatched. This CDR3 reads CASIPPGTGGENYGYTF. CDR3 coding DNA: TGTGCCAGCATTCCTCCGGGGACAGGGGGCGAAAACTATGGCTACACCTTC.

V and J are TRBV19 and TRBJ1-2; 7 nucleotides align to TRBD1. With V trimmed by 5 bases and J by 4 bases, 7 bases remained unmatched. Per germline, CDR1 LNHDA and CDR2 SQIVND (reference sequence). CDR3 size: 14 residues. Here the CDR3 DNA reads TGTGCCAGTAGTGGATATGACAGGGCCTATGGCTACACCTTC. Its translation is CASSGYDRAYGYTF.

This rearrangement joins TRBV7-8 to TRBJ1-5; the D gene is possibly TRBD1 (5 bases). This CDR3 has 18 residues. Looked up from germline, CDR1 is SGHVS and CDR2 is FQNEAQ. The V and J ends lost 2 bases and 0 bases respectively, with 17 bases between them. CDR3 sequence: CASSLSAVGGYSNQPQHF. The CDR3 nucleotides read TGTGCCAGCAGCTTATCAGCCGTGGGGGGATATAGCAATCAGCCCCAGCATTTT. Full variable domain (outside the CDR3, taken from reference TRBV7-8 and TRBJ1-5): GAGVSQSPRYKVAKRGQDVALRCDPISGHVSLFWYQQALGQGPEFLTYFQNEAQLDKSGLPSDRFFAERPEGSVSTLKIQRTQQEDSAVYLCASSLSAVGGYSNQPQHFGDGTRLSIL.

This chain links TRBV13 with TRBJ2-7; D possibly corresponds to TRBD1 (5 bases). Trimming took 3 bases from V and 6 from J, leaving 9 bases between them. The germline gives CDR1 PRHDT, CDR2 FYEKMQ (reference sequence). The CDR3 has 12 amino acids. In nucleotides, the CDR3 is TGTGCCAGCAGCTTCTCAGGGTCCGAGCAGTACTTC. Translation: CASSFSGSEQYF.

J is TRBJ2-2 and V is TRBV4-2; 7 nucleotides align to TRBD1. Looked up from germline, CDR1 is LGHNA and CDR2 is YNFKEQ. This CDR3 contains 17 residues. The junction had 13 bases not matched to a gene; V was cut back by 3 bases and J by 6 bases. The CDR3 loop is CASSQKQGFEKSGELFF. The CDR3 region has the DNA TGTGCCAGCAGCCAGAAACAGGGGTTTGAGAAGTCCGGGGAGCTGTTTTTT.

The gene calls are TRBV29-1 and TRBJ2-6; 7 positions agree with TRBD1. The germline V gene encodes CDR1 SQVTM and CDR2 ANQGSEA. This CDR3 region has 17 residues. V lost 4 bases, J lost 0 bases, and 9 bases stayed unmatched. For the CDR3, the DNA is TGCAGCGTTGTATCTGACAGGGCGCTCTCTGGGGCCAACGTCCTGACTTTC. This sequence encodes CSVVSDRALSGANVLTF. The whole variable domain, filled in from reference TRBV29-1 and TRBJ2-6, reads SAVISQKPSRDICQRGTSLTIQCQVDSQVTMMFWYRQQPGQSLTLIATANQGSEATYESGFVIDKFPISRPNLTFSTLTVSNMSPEDSSIYLCSVVSDRALSGANVLTFGAGSRLTVL.

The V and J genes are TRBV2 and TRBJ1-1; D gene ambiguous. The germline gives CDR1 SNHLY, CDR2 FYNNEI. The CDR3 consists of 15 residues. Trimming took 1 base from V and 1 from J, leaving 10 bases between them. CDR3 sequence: CASSEEGRGNTEAFF. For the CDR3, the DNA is TGTGCCAGCAGTGAAGAGGGCCGGGGGAACACTGAAGCTTTCTTT.

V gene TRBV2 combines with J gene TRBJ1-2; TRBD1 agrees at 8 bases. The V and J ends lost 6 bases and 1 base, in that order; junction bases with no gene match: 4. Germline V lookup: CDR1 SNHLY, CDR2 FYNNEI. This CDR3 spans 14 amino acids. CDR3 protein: CASSGTGINYGYTF. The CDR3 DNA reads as TGTGCCAGCAGCGGGACAGGAATTAACTATGGCTACACCTTC.